This T cell receptor (beta chain) originates from a study of T cells after yellow fever vaccination. TCRdb ran MiXCR on the 5' RACE reads and lists one entry per CDR3 protein. The table lists about 120,000 distinct CDR3 sequences, about 8.2% of them singletons. The CDR3 is 17 residues long. The J segment lost 4 bases and the V segment lost 6 bases, leaving 14 bases of the junction unmatched. The starting material was CD8+ T cells sorted from PBMCs, obtained on the day of the yellow fever booster vaccination. The chain has TRBV12-3 or TRBV12-4 and TRBJ2-3, with TRBD1 identical over 9 bases. The clonotype comes from a man aged 18 to 35 who received the YFV17D yellow fever vaccine. The CDR3 loop is CASSQTGQGPRADTQYF. For the CDR3, the DNA is TGTGCCAGCAGCCAAACGGGACAGGGACCCCGGGCAGATACGCAGTATTTT.